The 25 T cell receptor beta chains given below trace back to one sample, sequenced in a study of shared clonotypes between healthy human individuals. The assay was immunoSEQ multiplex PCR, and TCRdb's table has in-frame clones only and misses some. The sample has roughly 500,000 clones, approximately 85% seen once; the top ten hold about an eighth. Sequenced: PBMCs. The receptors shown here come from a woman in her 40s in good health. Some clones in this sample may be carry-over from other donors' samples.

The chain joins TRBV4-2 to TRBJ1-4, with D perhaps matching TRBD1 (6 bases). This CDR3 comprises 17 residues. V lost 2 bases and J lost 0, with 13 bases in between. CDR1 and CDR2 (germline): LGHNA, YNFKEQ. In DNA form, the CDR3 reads TGTGCCAGCAGCCAATCGTCCGAGGGGGCAACTAATGAAAAACTGTTTTTT. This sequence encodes CASSQSSEGATNEKLFF.

CDR3: CASSLAQGAGNTIYF. CDR3 nucleotide sequence: TGTGCCAGCAGCTTAGCTCAGGGAGCTGGAAACACCATATATTTT. This rearrangement joins TRBV7-7 to TRBJ1-3, with D possibly TRBD1 on 5 matching bases. The CDR3 length is 15 residues. The germline V gene has CDR1 SSHAT and CDR2 FNYEAQ (reference sequence). V was shortened by 0 bases and J by 2 bases, with 8 bases between the two germline ends.

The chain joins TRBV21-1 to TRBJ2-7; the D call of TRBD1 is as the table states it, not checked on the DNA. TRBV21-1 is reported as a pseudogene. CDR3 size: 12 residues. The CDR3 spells CASSKAGGEQYF. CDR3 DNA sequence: TGTGCCAGCAGCAAAGCAGGGGGCGAGCAGTACTTC.

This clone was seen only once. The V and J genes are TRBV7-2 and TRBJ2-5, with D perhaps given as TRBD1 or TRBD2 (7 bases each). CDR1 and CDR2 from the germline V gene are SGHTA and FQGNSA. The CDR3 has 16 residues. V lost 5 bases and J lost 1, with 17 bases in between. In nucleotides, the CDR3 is TGTGCCAGCAGCCCTAACAGGGGAGGGCTCCAAGAGACCCAGTACTTC. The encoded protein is CASSPNRGGLQETQYF.

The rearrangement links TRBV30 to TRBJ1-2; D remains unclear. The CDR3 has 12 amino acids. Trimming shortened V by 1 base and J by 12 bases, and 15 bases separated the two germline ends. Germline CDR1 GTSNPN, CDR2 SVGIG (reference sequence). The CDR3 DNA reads TGTGCCTGGAGTGGGGCGGGAGGGCAGGACACCTTC. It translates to CAWSGAGGQDTF.

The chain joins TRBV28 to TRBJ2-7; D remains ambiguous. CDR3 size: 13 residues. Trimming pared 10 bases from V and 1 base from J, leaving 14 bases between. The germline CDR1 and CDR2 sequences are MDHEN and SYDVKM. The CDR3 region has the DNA TGTGCCACCAACCGTCCTTTATCCTACGAGCAGTACTTC. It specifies CATNRPLSYEQYF.

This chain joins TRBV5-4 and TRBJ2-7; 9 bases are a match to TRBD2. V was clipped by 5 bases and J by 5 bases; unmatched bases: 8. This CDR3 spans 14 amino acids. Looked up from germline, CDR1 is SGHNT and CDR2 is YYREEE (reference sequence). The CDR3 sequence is CASRRAGGSDEQYF. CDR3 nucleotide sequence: TGTGCCAGCAGAAGAGCGGGAGGTTCCGACGAGCAGTACTTC.

CDR3 region: CASNWGGYEQYF. The CDR3 nucleotides are TGTGCCAGCAATTGGGGAGGGTACGAGCAGTACTTC. The V gene is TRBV13, the J gene TRBJ2-7; 7 bases are a match to TRBD2. V was pared by 7 bases and J by 4 bases, with 4 bases of the junction left unmatched. From germline, CDR1 is PRHDT and CDR2 FYEKMQ (reference sequence). The CDR3 is 12 residues long.

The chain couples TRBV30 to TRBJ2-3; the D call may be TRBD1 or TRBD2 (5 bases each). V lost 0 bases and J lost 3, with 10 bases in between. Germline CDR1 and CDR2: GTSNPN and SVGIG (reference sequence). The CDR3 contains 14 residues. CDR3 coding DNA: TGTGCCTGGAGTGTACGAGGGGCGACAGATACGCAGTATTTT. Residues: CAWSVRGATDTQYF.

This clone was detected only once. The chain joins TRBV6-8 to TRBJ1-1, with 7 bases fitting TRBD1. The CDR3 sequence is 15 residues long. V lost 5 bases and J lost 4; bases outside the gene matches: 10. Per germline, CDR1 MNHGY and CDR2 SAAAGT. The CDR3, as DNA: TGTGCCAGCAGTCAACCCCGGGACAGAGGCACTGAAGCTTTCTTT. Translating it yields CASSQPRDRGTEAFF.

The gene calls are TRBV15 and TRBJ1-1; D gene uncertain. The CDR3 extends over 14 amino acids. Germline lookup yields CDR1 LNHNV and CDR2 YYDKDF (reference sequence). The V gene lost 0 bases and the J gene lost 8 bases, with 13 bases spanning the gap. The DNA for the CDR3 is TGTGCCACCAGCAGAGATAGGGCAGGTCGCGAAGCTTTCTTT. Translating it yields CATSRDRAGREAFF.

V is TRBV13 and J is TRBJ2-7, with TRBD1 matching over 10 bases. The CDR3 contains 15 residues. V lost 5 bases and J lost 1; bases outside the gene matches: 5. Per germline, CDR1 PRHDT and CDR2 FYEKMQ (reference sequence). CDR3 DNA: TGTGCCAGCAGCAGTACGGGACAGGGGTCCTACGAGCAGTACTTC. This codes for CASSSTGQGSYEQYF.

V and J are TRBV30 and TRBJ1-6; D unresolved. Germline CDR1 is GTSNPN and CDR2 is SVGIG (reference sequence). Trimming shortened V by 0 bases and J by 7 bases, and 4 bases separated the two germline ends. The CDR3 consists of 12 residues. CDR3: CAWSVPNSPLHF. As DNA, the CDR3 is TGTGCCTGGAGTGTTCCCAATTCACCCCTCCACTTT.

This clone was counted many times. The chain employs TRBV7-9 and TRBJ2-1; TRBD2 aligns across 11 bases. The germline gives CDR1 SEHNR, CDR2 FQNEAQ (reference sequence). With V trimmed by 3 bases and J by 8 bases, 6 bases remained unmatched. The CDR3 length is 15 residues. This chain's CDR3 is CASSFRTSGSYEQFF. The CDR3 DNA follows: TGTGCCAGCAGCTTCCGGACTAGCGGGTCCTATGAGCAGTTCTTC.

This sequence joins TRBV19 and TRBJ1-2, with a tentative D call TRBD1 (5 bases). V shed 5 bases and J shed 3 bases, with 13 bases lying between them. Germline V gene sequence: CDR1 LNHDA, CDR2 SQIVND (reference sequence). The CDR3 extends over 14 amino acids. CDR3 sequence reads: CASSATGTDYGYTF. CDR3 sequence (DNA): TGTGCCAGTAGTGCAACCGGGACTGACTATGGCTACACCTTC.

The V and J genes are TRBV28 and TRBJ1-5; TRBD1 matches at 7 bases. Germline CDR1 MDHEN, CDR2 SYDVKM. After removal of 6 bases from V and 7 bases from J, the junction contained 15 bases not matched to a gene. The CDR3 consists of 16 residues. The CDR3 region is CASSYGRRGRKQPQHF. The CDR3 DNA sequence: TGTGCCAGCAGCTATGGGAGGAGGGGGCGGAAACAGCCCCAGCATTTT.

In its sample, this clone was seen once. DNA of the CDR3: TGTGCCAGCAGGGCGACTACGGGTGAGCAGTTCTTC. Protein product: CASRATTGEQFF. This chain joins TRBV6-6 and TRBJ2-1; tentative D call: TRBD2 (5 bases). Germline V gene lookup returns CDR1 MNHNY and CDR2 SVGAGI (reference sequence). This CDR3 is built from 12 residues. V was pared by 6 bases and J by 9 bases, with 12 bases between.

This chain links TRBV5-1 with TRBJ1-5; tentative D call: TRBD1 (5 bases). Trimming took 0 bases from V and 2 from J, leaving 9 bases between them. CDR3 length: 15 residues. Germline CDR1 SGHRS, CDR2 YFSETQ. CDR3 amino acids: CASSLAPGGNQPQHF. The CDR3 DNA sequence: TGCGCCAGCAGCTTGGCCCCGGGGGGCAATCAGCCCCAGCATTTT.

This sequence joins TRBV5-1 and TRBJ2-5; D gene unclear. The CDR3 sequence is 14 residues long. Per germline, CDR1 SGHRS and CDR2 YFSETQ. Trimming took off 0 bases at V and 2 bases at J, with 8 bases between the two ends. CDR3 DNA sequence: TGCGCCAGCAGCTTGGATCCGGGTCAAGAGACCCAGTACTTC. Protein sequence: CASSLDPGQETQYF. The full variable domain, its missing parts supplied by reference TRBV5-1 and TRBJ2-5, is KAGVTQTPRYLIKTRGQQVTLSCSPISGHRSVSWYQQTPGQGLQFLFEYFSETQRNKGNFPGRFSGRQFSNSRSEMNVSTLELGDSALYLCASSLDPGQETQYFGPGTRLLVL.

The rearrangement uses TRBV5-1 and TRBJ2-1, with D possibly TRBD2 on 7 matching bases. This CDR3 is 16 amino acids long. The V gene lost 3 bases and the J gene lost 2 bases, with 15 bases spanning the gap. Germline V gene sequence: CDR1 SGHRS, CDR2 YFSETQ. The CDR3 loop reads CASSSGGQPTYNEQFF. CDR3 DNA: TGCGCCAGCAGCTCGGGGGGACAACCCACCTACAATGAGCAGTTCTTC.

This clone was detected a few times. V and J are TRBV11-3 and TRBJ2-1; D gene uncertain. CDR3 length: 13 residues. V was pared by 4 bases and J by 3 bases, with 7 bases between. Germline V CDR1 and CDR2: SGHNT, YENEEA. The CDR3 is CASSYDLYNEQFF. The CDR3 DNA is TGTGCCAGCAGCTACGATCTCTACAATGAGCAGTTCTTC.

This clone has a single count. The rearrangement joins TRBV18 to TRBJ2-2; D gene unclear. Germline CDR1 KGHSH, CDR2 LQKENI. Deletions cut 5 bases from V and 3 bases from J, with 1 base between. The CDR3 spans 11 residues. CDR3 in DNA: TGTGCCAGCTCAGACACCGGGGAGCTGTTTTTT. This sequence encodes CASSDTGELFF.

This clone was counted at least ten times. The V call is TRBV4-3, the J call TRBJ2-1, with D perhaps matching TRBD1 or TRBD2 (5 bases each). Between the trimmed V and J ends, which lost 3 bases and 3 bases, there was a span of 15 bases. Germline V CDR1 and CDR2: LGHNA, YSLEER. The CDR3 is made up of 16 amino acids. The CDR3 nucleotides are TGCGCCAGCAGCCAGCTGGGGACCGGCGACTACAATGAGCAGTTCTTC. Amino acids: CASSQLGTGDYNEQFF.

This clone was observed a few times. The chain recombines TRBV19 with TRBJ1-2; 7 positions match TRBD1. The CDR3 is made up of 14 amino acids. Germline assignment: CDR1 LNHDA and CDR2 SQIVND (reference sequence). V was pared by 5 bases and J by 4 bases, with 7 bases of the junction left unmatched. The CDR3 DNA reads TGTGCCAGTAGTTTCAGGACAGGAGGCTATGGCTACACCTTC. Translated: CASSFRTGGYGYTF.

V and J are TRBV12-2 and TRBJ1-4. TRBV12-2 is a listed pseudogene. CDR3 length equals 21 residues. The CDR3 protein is CASRFWEDLADDTSLNEKLFF. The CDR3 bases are TGTGCAAGTCGCTTCTGGGAAGACCTTGCCGATGACACAAGCCTTAATGAAAAACTGTTTTTT.